In its sample, the clone carrying this TCR beta chain was seen a few times. Its antigen remains unidentified. This sample was taken from a study of identical twins. Study-wide points: Insertion counts were lower in abundant cord blood beta clonotypes, a trend that memory repertoires did not show.

Through template switching, a universal primer site was introduced, and the cDNA contained unique molecular identifiers. TCRdb reanalysed the 5' RACE reads using MiXCR and keeps one entry per CDR3 protein. The top ten hold around 1.5% of the sample, which has approximately 890,000 distinct CDR3 sequences, around 12% seen once. CDR3 length: 15 amino acids. With V trimmed by 2 bases and J by 7 bases, 2 bases remained unmatched. From germline, CDR1 is MNHNS and CDR2 SASEGT. All of the donors were Caucasians in good health. These data were also filed under a second study, of yellow fever vaccine responses in identical twins. That study reports: Twins reportedly had a vaccine T cell response that seemed partly convergent, partly personalized.

The chain is built from TRBV6-1 and TRBJ2-2; 12 positions match TRBD2. This receptor was obtained from a woman between 18 and 30 years old in good health. Sequenced: PBMCs. The CDR3 DNA sequence: TGTGCCAGCAGTGAAACTAGCGGGGGGCTCGGGGAGCTGTTTTTT. Translating it yields CASSETSGGLGELFF.